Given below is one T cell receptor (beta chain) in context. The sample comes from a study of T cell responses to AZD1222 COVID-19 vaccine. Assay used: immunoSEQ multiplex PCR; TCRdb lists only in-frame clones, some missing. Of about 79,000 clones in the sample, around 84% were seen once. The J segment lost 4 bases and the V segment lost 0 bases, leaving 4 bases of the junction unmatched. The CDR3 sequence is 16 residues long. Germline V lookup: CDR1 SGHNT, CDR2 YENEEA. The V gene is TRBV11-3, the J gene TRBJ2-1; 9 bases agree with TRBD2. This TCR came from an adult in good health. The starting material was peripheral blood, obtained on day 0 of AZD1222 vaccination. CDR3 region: CASSLDLAGGYNEQFF. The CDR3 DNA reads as TGTGCCAGCAGCTTAGATCTGGCGGGAGGGTACAATGAGCAGTTCTTC.